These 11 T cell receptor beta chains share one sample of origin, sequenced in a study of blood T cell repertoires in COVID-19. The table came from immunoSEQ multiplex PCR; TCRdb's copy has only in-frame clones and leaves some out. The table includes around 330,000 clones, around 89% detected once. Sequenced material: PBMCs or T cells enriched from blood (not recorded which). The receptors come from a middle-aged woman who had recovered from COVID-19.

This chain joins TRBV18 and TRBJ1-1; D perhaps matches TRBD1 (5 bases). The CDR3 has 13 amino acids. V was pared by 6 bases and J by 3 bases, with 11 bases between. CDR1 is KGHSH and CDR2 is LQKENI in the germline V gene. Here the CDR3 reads CASSPGGDTEAFF. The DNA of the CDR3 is TGTGCCAGCTCTCCGGGAGGGGACACTGAAGCTTTCTTT.

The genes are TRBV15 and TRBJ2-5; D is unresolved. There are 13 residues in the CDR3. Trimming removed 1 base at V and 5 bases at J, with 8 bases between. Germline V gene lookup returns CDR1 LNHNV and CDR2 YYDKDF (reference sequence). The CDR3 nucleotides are TGTGCCACCAGCAGAGCAAATTTTGAGACCCAGTACTTC. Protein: CATSRANFETQYF. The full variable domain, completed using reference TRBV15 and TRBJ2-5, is DAMVIQNPRYQVTQFGKPVTLSCSQTLNHNVMYWYQQKSSQAPKLLFHYYDKDFNNEADTPDNFQSRRPNTSFCFLDIRSPGLGDTAMYLCATSRANFETQYFGPGTRLLVL.

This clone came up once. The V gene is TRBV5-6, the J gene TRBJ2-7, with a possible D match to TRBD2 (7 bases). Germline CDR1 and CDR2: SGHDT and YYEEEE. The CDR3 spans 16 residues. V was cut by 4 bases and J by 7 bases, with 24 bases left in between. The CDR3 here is CASSHVMRGGVVEQYF. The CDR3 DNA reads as TGTGCCAGCAGCCACGTGATGAGGGGGGGCGTGGTAGAGCAGTACTTC.

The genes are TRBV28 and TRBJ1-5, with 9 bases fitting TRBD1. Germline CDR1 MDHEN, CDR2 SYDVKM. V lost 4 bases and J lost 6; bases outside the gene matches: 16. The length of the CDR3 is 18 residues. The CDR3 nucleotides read TGTGCCAGCAGTTCGGGACAGGGTTTGGTGTACATTGGTCAGCCCCAGCATTTT. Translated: CASSSGQGLVYIGQPQHF.

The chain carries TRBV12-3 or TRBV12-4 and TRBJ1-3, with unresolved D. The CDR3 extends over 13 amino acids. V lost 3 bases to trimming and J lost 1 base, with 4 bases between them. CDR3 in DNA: TGTGCCAGCAGTTTGTCGTCTGGAAACACCATATATTTT. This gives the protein CASSLSSGNTIYF.

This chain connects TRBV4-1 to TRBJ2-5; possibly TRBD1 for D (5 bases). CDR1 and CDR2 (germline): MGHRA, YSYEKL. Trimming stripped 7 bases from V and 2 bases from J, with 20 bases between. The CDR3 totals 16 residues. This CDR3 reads CASTWNGDRGQETQYF. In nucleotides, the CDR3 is TGCGCCAGCACCTGGAATGGTGACAGAGGTCAAGAGACCCAGTACTTC.

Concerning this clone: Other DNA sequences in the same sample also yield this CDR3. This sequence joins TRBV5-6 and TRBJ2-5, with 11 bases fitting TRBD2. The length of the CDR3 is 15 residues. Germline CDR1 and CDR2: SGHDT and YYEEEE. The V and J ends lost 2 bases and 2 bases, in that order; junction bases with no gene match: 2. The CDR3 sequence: CASSLLAGGQETQYF. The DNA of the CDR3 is TGTGCCAGCAGCTTATTAGCGGGAGGGCAAGAGACCCAGTACTTC.

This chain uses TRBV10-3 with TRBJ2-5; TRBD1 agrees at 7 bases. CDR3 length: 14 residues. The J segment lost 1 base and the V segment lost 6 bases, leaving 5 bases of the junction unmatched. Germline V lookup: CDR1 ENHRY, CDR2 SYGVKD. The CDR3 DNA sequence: TGTGCCATCAGCGCTGGGACAGCCCAAGAGACCCAGTACTTC. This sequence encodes CAISAGTAQETQYF.

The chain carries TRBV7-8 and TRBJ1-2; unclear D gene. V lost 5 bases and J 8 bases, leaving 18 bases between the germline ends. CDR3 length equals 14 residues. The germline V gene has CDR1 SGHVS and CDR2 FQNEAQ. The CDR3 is CASSRDDQARGYTF. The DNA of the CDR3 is TGTGCCAGCAGCCGAGACGACCAGGCCCGGGGCTACACCTTC.

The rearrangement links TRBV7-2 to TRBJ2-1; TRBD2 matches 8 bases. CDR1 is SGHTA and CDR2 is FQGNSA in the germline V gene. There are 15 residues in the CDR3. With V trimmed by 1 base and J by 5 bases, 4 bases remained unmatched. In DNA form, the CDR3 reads TGTGCCAGCAGCTTAGGGGCGGGGGGCGACAATGAGCAGTTCTTC. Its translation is CASSLGAGGDNEQFF.

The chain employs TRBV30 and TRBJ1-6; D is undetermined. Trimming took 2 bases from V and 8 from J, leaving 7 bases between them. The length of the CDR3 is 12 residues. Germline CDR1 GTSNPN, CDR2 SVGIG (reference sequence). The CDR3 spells CAWSPFHSPLHF. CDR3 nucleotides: TGTGCCTGGAGTCCCTTCCATTCACCCCTCCACTTT.